This T cell receptor (beta chain) is from a study of T cells in Graves' hyperthyroidism and ophthalmopathy. Study observations and caveats: A model built on 13 V-J features separated ophthalmopathy from stable hyperthyroidism.

This CDR3 spans 15 amino acids. V lost 3 bases and J 5 bases, leaving 14 bases between the germline ends. Looked up from germline, CDR1 is SGHAT and CDR2 is FQNNGV. Participants, patients aged 18 to 65, had newly diagnosed hyperthyroidism with a duration under 2 months. The study left out patients who had uncontrolled infection, other autoimmune disease, pregnancy or lactation. Diagnoses were established using clinical symptoms, serum thyroxine and TRAb, thyroid ultrasound and orbital computed tomography. Of note for this clonotype: Antigen: not known.

Using RNA transcripts as the source, TCR beta CDR3 regions were amplified. A set of HTBI primers served as the primers for a first-round RT-PCR of the TCR CDR3. TCRdb re-derived calls from the multiplex PCR reads in MiXCR, one entry per CDR3 protein. The data hold roughly 740,000 distinct CDR3 sequences, with about 17% observed a single time. This chain uses TRBV11-2 with TRBJ2-1; no firm D call. Sequences were obtained from blood. The sequence derives from a young man with Graves' hyperthyroidism. The CDR3 loop is CASSLMMEVHNEQFF. CDR3 coding DNA: TGTGCCAGCAGCTTGATGATGGAAGTCCACAATGAGCAGTTCTTC. Together with reference TRBV11-2 and TRBJ2-1, the CDR3 gives the full variable domain: EAGVAQSPRYKIIEKRQSVAFWCNPISGHATLYWYQQILGQGPKLLIQFQNNGVVDDSQLPKDRFSAERLKGVDSTLKIQPAKLEDSAVYLCASSLMMEVHNEQFFGPGTRLTVL.